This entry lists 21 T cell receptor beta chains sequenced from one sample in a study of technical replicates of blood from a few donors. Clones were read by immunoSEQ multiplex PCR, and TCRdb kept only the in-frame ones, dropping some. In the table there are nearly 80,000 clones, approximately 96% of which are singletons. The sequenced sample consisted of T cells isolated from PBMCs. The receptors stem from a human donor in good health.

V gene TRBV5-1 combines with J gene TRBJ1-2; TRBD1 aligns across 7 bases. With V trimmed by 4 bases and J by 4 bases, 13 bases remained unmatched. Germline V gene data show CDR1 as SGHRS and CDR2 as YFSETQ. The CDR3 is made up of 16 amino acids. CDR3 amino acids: CASSPAVAGGRYGYTF. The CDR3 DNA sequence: TGCGCCAGCAGCCCGGCGGTCGCAGGGGGTCGCTATGGCTACACCTTC.

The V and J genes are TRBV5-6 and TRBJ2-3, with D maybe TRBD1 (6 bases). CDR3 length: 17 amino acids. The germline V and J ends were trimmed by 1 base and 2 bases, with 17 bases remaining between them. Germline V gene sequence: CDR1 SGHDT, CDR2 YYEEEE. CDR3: CASSLRGDTSFTDTQYF. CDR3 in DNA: TGTGCCAGCAGCTTGCGAGGGGACACGTCCTTCACAGATACGCAGTATTTT.

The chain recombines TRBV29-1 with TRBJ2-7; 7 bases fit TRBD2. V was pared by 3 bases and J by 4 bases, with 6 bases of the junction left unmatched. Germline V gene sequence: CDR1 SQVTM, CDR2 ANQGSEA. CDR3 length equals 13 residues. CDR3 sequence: CSVDNPGGYEQYF. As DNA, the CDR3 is TGCAGCGTTGACAATCCCGGGGGGTACGAGCAGTACTTC.

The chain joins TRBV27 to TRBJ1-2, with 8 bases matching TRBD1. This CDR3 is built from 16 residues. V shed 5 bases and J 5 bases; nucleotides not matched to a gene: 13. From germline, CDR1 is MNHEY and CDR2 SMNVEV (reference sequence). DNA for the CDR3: TGTGCCAGCAGTGTCCAAGGGACAGGTCATCTATATGGCTACACCTTC. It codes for CASSVQGTGHLYGYTF.

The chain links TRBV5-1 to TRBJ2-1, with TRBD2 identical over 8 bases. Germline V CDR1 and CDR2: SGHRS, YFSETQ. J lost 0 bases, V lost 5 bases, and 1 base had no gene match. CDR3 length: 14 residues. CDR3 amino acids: CASRLADSYNEQFF. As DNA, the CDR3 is TGCGCCAGCAGACTAGCGGACTCCTACAATGAGCAGTTCTTC.

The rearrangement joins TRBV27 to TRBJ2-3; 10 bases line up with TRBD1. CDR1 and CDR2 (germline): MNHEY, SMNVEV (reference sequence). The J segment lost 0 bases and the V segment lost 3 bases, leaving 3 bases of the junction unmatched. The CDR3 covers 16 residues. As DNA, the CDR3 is TGTGCCAGCAGTTTCGACAGGGGGCCTAGCACAGATACGCAGTATTTT. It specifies CASSFDRGPSTDTQYF.

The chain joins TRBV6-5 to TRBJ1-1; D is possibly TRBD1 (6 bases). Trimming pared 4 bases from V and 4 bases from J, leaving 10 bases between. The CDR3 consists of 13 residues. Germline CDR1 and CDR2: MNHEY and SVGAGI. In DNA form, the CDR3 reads TGTGCCAGCAGTTTACAGGGAAGCACTGAAGCTTTCTTT. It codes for CASSLQGSTEAFF.

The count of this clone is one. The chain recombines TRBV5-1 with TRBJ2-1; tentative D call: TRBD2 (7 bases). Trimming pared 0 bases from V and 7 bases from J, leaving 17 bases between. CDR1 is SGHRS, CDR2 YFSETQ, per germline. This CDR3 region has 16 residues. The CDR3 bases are TGCGCCAGCAGCTTGGGCTCGGGACACGGGGGGAATGAGCAGTTCTTC. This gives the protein CASSLGSGHGGNEQFF.

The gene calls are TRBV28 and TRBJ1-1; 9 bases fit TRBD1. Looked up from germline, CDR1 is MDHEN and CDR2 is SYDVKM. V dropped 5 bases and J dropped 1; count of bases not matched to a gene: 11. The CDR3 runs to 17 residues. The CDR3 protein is CASSGTGWRKANTEAFF. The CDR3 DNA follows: TGTGCCAGCAGTGGGACAGGGTGGCGTAAAGCGAACACTGAAGCTTTCTTT.

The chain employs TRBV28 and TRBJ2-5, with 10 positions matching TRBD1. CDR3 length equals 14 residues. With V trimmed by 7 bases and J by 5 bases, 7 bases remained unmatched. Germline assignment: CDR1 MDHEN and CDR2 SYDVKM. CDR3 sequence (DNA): TGTGCCAGCATTGCGACAGGGGGCATGGAGACCCAGTACTTC. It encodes CASIATGGMETQYF.

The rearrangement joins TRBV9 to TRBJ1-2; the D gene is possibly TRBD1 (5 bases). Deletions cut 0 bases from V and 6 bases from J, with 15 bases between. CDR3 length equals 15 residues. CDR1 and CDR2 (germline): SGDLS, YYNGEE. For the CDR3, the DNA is TGTGCCAGCAGCGTAGCTATATGGCAGGGTCATGGCTACACCTTC. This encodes CASSVAIWQGHGYTF.

CDR3 in amino acids: CASSLRVLDTQYF. In DNA form, the CDR3 reads TGTGCCAGCAGCTTGAGGGTCTTAGATACGCAGTATTTT. The V call is TRBV7-3, the J call TRBJ2-3; perhaps TRBD2 as D (5 bases). This CDR3 contains 13 residues. V gave up 3 bases and J gave up 5 bases, with 9 bases separating them. Germline lookup yields CDR1 SGHTA and CDR2 FQGTGA.

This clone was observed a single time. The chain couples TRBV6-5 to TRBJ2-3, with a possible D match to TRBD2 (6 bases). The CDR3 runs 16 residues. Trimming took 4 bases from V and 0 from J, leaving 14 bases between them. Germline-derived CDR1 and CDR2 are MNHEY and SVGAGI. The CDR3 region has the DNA TGTGCCAGCAGTTCTGCGGGGCCCCTGAGCACAGATACGCAGTATTTT. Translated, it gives CASSSAGPLSTDTQYF.

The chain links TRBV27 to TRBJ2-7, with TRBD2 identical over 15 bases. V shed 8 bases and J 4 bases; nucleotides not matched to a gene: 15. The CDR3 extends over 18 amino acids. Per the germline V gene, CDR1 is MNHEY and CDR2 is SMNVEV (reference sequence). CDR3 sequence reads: CASAPGTSGRYDYYEQYF. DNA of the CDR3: TGTGCCAGCGCCCCCGGGACTAGCGGGAGGTATGACTATTACGAGCAGTACTTC.

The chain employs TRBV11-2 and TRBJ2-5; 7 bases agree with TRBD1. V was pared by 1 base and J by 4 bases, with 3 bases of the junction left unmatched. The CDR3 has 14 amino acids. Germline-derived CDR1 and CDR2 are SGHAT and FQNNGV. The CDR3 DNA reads TGTGCCAGCAGCTTAGTTAACAGGGGAGAGACCCAGTACTTC. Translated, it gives CASSLVNRGETQYF.

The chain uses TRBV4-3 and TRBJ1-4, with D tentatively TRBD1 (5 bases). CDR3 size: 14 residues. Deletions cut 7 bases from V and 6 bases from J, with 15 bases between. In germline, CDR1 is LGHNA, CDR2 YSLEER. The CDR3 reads CASKHNSGDEKLFF. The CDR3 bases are TGCGCCAGCAAGCATAATTCGGGGGATGAAAAACTGTTTTTT.

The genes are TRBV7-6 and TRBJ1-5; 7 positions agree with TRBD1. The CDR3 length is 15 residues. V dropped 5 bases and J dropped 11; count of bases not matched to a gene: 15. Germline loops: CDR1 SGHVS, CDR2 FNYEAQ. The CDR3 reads CASSGEDRPSTAQHF. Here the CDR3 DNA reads TGTGCCAGCAGCGGAGAGGACAGGCCATCCACGGCCCAGCATTTT.

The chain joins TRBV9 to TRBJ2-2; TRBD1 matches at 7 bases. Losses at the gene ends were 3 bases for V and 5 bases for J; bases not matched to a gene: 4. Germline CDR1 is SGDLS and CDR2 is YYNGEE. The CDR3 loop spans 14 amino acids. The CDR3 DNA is TGTGCCAGCAGCGGACAGGGTGGGACCGGGGAGCTGTTTTTT. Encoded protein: CASSGQGGTGELFF.

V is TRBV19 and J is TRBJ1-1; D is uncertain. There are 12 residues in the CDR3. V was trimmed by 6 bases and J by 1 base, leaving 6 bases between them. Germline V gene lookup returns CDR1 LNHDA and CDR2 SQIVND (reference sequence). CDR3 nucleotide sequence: TGTGCCAGTAGCAATCCGAACACTGAAGCTTTCTTT. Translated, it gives CASSNPNTEAFF.

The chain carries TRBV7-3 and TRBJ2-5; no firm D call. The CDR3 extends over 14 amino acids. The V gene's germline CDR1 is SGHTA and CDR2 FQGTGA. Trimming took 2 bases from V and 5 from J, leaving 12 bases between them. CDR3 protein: CASSLVPSQETQYF. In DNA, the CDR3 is TGTGCCAGCAGCTTAGTACCCTCCCAGGAGACCCAGTACTTC.

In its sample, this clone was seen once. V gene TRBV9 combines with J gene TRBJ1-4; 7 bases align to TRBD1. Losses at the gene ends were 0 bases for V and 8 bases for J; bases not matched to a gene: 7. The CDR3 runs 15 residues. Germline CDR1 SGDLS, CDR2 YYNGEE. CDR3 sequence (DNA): TGTGCCAGCAGCGTAGACGAGGGGGCGCGGGAAAAACTGTTTTTT. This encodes CASSVDEGAREKLFF.